Described below is a single T cell receptor beta chain sequence and its context. No cognate antigen has been identified for it. No base quality information exists; no much larger clone differs at one position. Samples from volunteer blood donors who had recovered from COVID-19 were contributed by a second Seattle source. Collaborating institutions collected whole blood in K2EDTA tubes following their own protocols. For TCRbeta analysis, collaborators shipped samples as frozen whole blood, isolated PBMCs, or DNA extracted from either of those sample types. This entry comes from a study of blood T cell repertoires in COVID-19 (TCRdb year 2020). At the level of the whole study: Samples from collaborators originated in the United States, Italy and Spain and spanned both the acute and convalescent phases of COVID-19. The prospective study material was composed of cDNA or gDNA derived from T cells, B-cell-depleted T cells, or PBMCs. The dataset comprised deeply sampled blood TCRbeta repertoires from subjects exposed to, actively infected with, or recovered from COVID-19. The repertoires were released in a freely available public database meant as a resource for research on the immune response to SARS-CoV-2. The samples were drawn from the first 160 participants of the ongoing ImmuneRACE study and from more than 1,000 subjects provided by 6 global collaborators. The sample metadata nearly always contained a de-identified subject ID, COVID-19 status, age in years and sex. Where HLA class I and class II types were available, the types were taken from metadata supplied by the sample provider, not from assay-based typing.

The immunoSEQ Assay, a bias-controlled multiplex PCR, was used to amplify TCRbeta CDR3 regions from genomic DNA. For the original study's pipeline: The number of nucleated cells in each sample was estimated by amplification of reference gene primers within the assay. To quantify the absolute abundance of each unique TCRbeta CDR3 rearrangement, sequence reads were collapsed and filtered. For each sample, productive Simpson clonality was calculated as the square root of Simpson's diversity index across productive rearrangements. This is the immuneACCESS table as TCRdb keeps it, with only in-frame sequences that have V and J called. A part of the clones is gone; compared with another copy, unresolved V genes explain less than half, and the rest is unexplained. For V, J and clone size, that table is used; D and trimming come from the DNA. The sample table records 300,000 or so clones; about 89% of these occur just once. The ten largest clonotypes hold approximately 6.5% of the sample.

CDR1 and CDR2 are drawn from the germline V gene (reference sequence): PRHDT, FYEKMQ. At the junction V is shortened by 6 bases and J by 0 bases, with 14 bases in between. Inclusive of the bounding cysteine and phenylalanine, the CDR3 is 15 residues long. Only CDR3 DNA is held: 45 bases, read in frame from base 1. Broader findings and caveats from the paper: How much clinical and demographic metadata was included differed by source and by participant, and the metadata was provided uncurated.

The chain joins TRBV13 to TRBJ1-2, with no D gene named confidently. This clonotype originated in a man younger than 35 who had recovered from COVID-19. Material: peripheral blood. The CDR3 reads as follows: CASSLWAIANYGYTF. The sequenced DNA is TGTGCCAGCAGTCTATGGGCCATAGCTAACTATGGCTACACCTTC.